What follows is one T cell receptor (beta chain) and its context. Its antigen has not been determined. The sample holds no much larger clone one base away, and base qualities are not on file. V gives up 11 bases and J gives up 4 bases, and the segment between their germline ends measures 13 bases. From a lookup of the germline V gene, CDR1 and CDR2 are ENHRY and SYGVKD. From the cysteine through the phenylalanine, the CDR3 covers 12 amino acids. Only the CDR3 DNA is retained, 36 bases long and in frame from the first base. The sample originates from a study of T cell repertoires and leukemia-associated antigens (dated by TCRdb to the late 2010s). At the level of the whole study: Roughly 16.1 million effective reads were obtained overall, with each sample giving about 5.1 to 7 million read pairs and 3.3 to 5.0 million effective reads. In vitro peptide stimulation of healthy T cells was used with the aim of identifying the antigen recognized by a TCR Vbeta21 clone previously found in CML patients. What the authors observed across the whole study: No significant differences among the four groups were observed in the numbers of Vbeta genes (roughly 60), Jbeta genes (around 14), VDJ rearrangements, or unique CDR3s. Direct testing of the expanded clones' antigen specificity and function was not done, and further investigation was required.

TRIzol reagent was used to extract total RNA from the cultured T cells. TCRbeta libraries were amplified from RNA using 5' rapid amplification of cDNA ends (5'RACE). Library concentration and integrity were checked with Qubit, an Agilent instrument, and quantitative PCR before sequencing. Qualified libraries were sequenced on Illumina HiSeq or MiSeq by a commercial service provider. On the authors' methods: TCR sequences in each sample were identified using MiXCR version 1.8.2. To qualify, a clone needed a CDR3 longer than four amino acids, an in-frame nucleotide length, and no stop codon. An effective read was defined as a read containing the complete CDR3 structure. Validation of expanded clones was performed by RT-PCR with 24 Vbeta primers, GeneScan spectratyping, and Sanger sequencing. The public reads were reanalyzed by TCRdb: fastp trimming at Q25, MiXCR alignment, in-frame beta chains only. For every CDR3 protein sequence, its rows merge into one entry that carries the most common genes and DNA. None of the V and J calls come from the authors' own analysis; TCRdb made them. A total of 12,000 to 15,000 distinct CDR3 sequences appear in this sample, approximately 38% of them only once. The top ten constitute around 9% of the sample.

As a first step, the CD3+ T cells were left to rest overnight in RPMI 1640 lacking fetal bovine serum, at about 2.5 million cells/mL. CD3+ T cells were isolated from PBMCs with MACS immunomagnetic beads following the manufacturer's instructions. The TCR originated in a female donor in good health. The V gene is TRBV10-3 and the J gene is TRBJ2-3, with the D segment possibly TRBD1 or TRBD2, each aligning over 6 bases. Sequencing used CD3+ T cells sorted from blood and cultured. In nucleotides, the sequence is TGTGCCTCGGAGGGGGAGGCAGATACGCAGTATTTT. It is translated as CASEGEADTQYF.